This TCR beta chain was identified during a study of naive and memory T cell subsets. Study outcomes and limitations: Possibly reflecting memory cells re-expressing CD45RA, a few larger clonotypes occurred in naive repertoires, especially CD8.

V was trimmed by 4 bases and J by 11 bases, leaving 13 bases between them. The CDR3 has 12 amino acids. The V gene's germline CDR1 is SGHNT and CDR2 YYREEE (reference sequence). The beta constant-region primer was an equimolar mix of two oligonucleotides covering TRBC1 and TRBC2. The ligated cDNA underwent four PCR rounds using SP2 and nested alpha and beta constant-region primers. One entry per CDR3 protein, called by TCRdb with MiXCR from the UMI-ligation and nested PCR reads. The sample shows more than 120,000 distinct CDR3 sequences, approximately 20% of them seen only once. Turning to this clonotype: Its antigen is still unknown.

The chain employs TRBV5-4 and TRBJ1-5, with D unresolved. The specimen sequenced was naive CD8+ T cells from blood. The sequence came from a human donor in good health. The CDR3 DNA is TGTGCCAGCAGCACTGATGGGGTGGCCCAGCATTTT. Translating it yields CASSTDGVAQHF.